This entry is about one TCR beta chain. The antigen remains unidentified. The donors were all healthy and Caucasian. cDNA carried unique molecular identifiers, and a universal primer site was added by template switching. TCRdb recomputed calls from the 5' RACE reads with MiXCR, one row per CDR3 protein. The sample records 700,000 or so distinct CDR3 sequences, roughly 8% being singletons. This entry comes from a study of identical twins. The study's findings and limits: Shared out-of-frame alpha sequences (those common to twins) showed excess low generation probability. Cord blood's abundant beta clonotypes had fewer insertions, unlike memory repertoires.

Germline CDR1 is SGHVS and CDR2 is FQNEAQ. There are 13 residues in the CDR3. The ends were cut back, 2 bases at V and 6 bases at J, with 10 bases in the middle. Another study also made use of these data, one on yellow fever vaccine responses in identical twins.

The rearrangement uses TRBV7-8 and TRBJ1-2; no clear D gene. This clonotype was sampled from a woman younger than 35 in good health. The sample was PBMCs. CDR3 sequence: CASSLWAVDGYTF. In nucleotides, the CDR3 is TGTGCCAGCAGCTTATGGGCTGTAGATGGCTACACCTTC.